What follows are 19 T cell receptor beta chains derived from one specimen sequenced in a study of CD8+CD57+ T cells in acquired aplastic anemia. Genomic DNA, the template, was used for profiling of the TCR beta VDJ and CDR3. TCRdb called the reads again in MiXCR, with one record for every CDR3 protein. Of under 500,000 distinct CDR3 sequences in the sample, roughly a third are singletons; the top ten hold 0.82%. By flow cytometry, patients selected for sequencing had shown an expansion of CD8+CD57+ cells. Sequencing input: sorted CD4+, CD8+, or CD8+CD57+ T cells (not recorded which) from PBMCs. The receptors were gathered from a human donor with aplastic anemia.

This clonotype has only a few counts. This chain links TRBV10-3 with TRBJ1-2, with D maybe TRBD1 (5 bases). CDR1 is ENHRY, CDR2 SYGVKD, per germline. This CDR3 is 14 amino acids long. The CDR3 bases are TGTGCGTCAGACACGTCGGGACGGATCTATGGCTACACCTTC. Protein sequence: CASDTSGRIYGYTF.

Of note for this clonotype: This clone may be a read error of a much larger clone one base away. The CDR3 sequence is CSAEPTFDTEALF. The CDR3 nucleotides are TGCAGTGCGGAACCCACTTTCGACACTGAAGCTCTCTTT. This chain uses TRBV20-1 with TRBJ1-1; D remains ambiguous. CDR1 and CDR2 from the germline V gene are DFQATT and SNEGSKA (reference sequence). There are 13 residues in the CDR3.

The genes are TRBV12-3 or TRBV12-4 and TRBJ2-5; 9 nucleotides agree with TRBD2. V shed 3 bases, J shed 3 bases, and the junction held 2 bases outside the gene matches. This CDR3 spans 14 amino acids. The CDR3 region is CASSFLAGKETQYF. CDR3 nucleotides: TGTGCCAGCAGTTTCCTAGCGGGGAAAGAGACCCAGTACTTC.

A few counts support this clonotype. The rearrangement links TRBV30 to TRBJ1-5; D may be TRBD1 (5 bases). Germline CDR1 is GTSNPN and CDR2 is SVGIG (reference sequence). This CDR3 comprises 12 residues. Trimming shortened V by 3 bases and J by 7 bases, and 10 bases separated the two germline ends. Here the CDR3 DNA reads TGTGCCTGGAGCCGACAGAGCCAGCCCCAGCATTTT. It specifies CAWSRQSQPQHF.

This clonotype was detected a few times. The J gene is TRBJ2-3, the V gene TRBV20-1; D uncertain. The CDR3 runs to 12 residues. Per germline, CDR1 DFQATT and CDR2 SNEGSKA (reference sequence). The V end was cut by 1 base, the J end by 8 bases, with 10 bases between. The CDR3 nucleotides read TGCAGTGCTAGAGTCGGGTTAGGTACGCAGTATTTT. Encoded protein: CSARVGLGTQYF.

This clonotype has a count of ten or more. The chain has TRBV20-1 and TRBJ1-2; D unresolved. Germline V gene sequence: CDR1 DFQATT, CDR2 SNEGSKA (reference sequence). V gave up 8 bases and J gave up 4 bases, with 23 bases separating them. This CDR3 is 15 amino acids long. CDR3 residues: CSQPDPLKVGYGYTF. For the CDR3, the DNA is TGCAGTCAACCGGACCCACTGAAAGTGGGCTATGGCTACACCTTC.

Ten or more counts support this clonotype. The rearrangement joins TRBV29-1 to TRBJ1-4, with D maybe TRBD1 (5 bases). Per the germline V gene, CDR1 is SQVTM and CDR2 is ANQGSEA. The CDR3 totals 13 residues. Trimming took 5 bases from V and 3 from J, leaving 10 bases between them. Here the CDR3 reads CSVLRDPNEKLFF. CDR3 nucleotide sequence: TGCAGCGTTCTTAGGGACCCTAATGAAAAACTGTTTTTT.

This clonotype occurred a few times. The rearrangement uses TRBV11-2 and TRBJ2-7, with 7 positions matching TRBD2. The ends lost 1 base at V and 3 bases at J; junction bases unmatched: 15. Germline V CDR1 and CDR2: SGHAT, FQNNGV. This CDR3 is 18 amino acids long. The CDR3 reads CASSLVPATSRAFYEQYF. CDR3 DNA: TGTGCCAGCAGCTTAGTTCCCGCGACTAGCCGCGCCTTCTACGAGCAGTACTTC.

This clonotype was found many times. In nucleotides, the CDR3 is TGTGCCAGCAGCTTAGCCGGGACAGGGGGCGTCGACTATGGCTACACCTTC. It encodes CASSLAGTGGVDYGYTF. The V and J genes are TRBV11-1 and TRBJ1-2, with 12 nucleotides matching TRBD1. The CDR3 spans 17 residues. V dropped 0 bases and J dropped 3; count of bases not matched to a gene: 5. CDR1 is SGHAT and CDR2 is FQDESV in the germline V gene (reference sequence).

The CDR3 here is CSASNGGYGYTF. The CDR3 DNA sequence: TGCAGTGCTAGTAACGGGGGCTATGGCTACACCTTC. The chain combines TRBV20-1 with TRBJ1-2; D possibly corresponds to TRBD1 (5 bases). The CDR3 length is 12 residues. Germline CDR1 reads DFQATT; CDR2 reads SNEGSKA (reference sequence). Trimming removed 3 bases at V and 4 bases at J, with 9 bases between.

This clonotype appeared a few times. A much larger clone sits a single nucleotide away, making a read error possible. For the CDR3, the DNA is TGCGGCGTTGAAGAAGGGCAGGGGATCGGGAATGAGCAGTTCTTC. Translation gives CGVEEGQGIGNEQFF. The chain uses TRBV29-1 and TRBJ2-1; a possible D gene is TRBD1 (6 bases). The germline gives CDR1 SQVTM, CDR2 ANQGSEA. The CDR3 loop spans 15 amino acids.

This clonotype came up a few times. The chain carries TRBV2 and TRBJ2-3; D perhaps matches TRBD1 (6 bases). The V gene's germline CDR1 is SNHLY and CDR2 FYNNEI. The CDR3 consists of 17 residues. Trimming cost V 3 bases and J 6 bases, with 22 bases left between them. The CDR3 loop is CASSDFQGIGKRDTQYF. The CDR3 DNA sequence: TGTGCCAGCAGTGACTTCCAGGGGATCGGAAAAAGGGATACGCAGTATTTT.

As for this clonotype: The junction differs from germline at one of its ends, possibly a read error. This chain uses TRBV10-3 with TRBJ2-1; D is possibly TRBD2 (5 bases). Per the germline V gene, CDR1 is ENHRY and CDR2 is SYGVKD. CDR3 length: 16 residues. In DNA form, the CDR3 reads TGTGCCAGCAGTTATGCGGTTGGGAGCTCCTACAATGAGCAGTTCTTC. Its protein is CASSYAVGSSYNEQFF.

This clonotype has ten or more counts. At one end, the junction sequence differs from germline, possibly due to a read error. V and J are TRBV5-1 and TRBJ2-7; TRBD2 aligns across 13 bases. Germline CDR1 and CDR2: SGHRS and YFSETQ. The CDR3 totals 15 residues. The CDR3 is CASSLGTSGTYEQYF. The CDR3 coding sequence is TGTGCCAGCAGCCTCGGGACTAGCGGGACCTACGAGCAGTACTTC.

This clonotype was counted a few times. This rearrangement joins TRBV7-9 to TRBJ1-1; possible D gene TRBD1, 5 bases. Germline assignment: CDR1 SEHNR and CDR2 FQNEAQ (reference sequence). CDR3 length equals 17 residues. V was shortened by 1 base and J by 2 bases, with 17 bases between the two germline ends. CDR3 sequence: CASSLDLRGPRNTEAFF. The CDR3 bases are TGTGCCAGCAGCTTAGACCTCCGGGGCCCGCGTAACACTGAAGCTTTCTTT.

A few counts support this clonotype. The chain has TRBV9 and TRBJ1-5; 7 bases match TRBD1. The V gene end was trimmed by 3 bases and the J gene end by 2 bases; junction bases not matched to a gene: 20. CDR1 and CDR2 (germline): SGDLS, YYNGEE. CDR3 length equals 20 residues. The CDR3 sequence: CASSDRDSNSIVGGNQPQHF. Here the CDR3 DNA reads TGTGCCAGCAGCGACCGGGACAGCAATTCTATAGTAGGTGGCAATCAGCCCCAGCATTTT.

This rearrangement joins TRBV13 to TRBJ2-7, with a weak D call TRBD2 (5 bases). Germline loops: CDR1 PRHDT, CDR2 FYEKMQ (reference sequence). The CDR3 spans 16 residues. V gave up 4 bases and J gave up 3 bases, with 19 bases separating them. The CDR3 DNA sequence: TGTGCCAGCAGCTGGGCTTCGGGGTCGTTTCTCTACGAGCAGTACTTC. Amino acid sequence: CASSWASGSFLYEQYF. The full variable domain, completed using reference TRBV13 and TRBJ2-7, is AAGVIQSPRHLIKEKRETATLKCYPIPRHDTVYWYQQGPGQDPQFLISFYEKMQSDKGSIPDRFSAQQFSDYHSELNMSSLELGDSALYFCASSWASGSFLYEQYFGPGTRLTVT.

This clonotype has a count of ten or more. The rearrangement uses TRBV19 and TRBJ2-7; D uncertain. The CDR3 spans 13 residues. Germline CDR1 is LNHDA and CDR2 is SQIVND (reference sequence). Trimming left V 5 bases short and J 5 bases short, with 13 bases between. CDR3 nucleotide sequence: TGTGCCAGTAGTCCTCCTTATGGGAACGAGCAGTACTTC. Residues: CASSPPYGNEQYF.

This clonotype showed up just a few times. CDR3 sequence (DNA): TGCGCCAGCAGCCCGTTTAGGGGGCTCGACTACGAGCAGTACTTC. Translating it yields CASSPFRGLDYEQYF. The chain recombines TRBV5-1 with TRBJ2-7; TRBD1 matches at 7 bases. Germline CDR1 is SGHRS and CDR2 is YFSETQ. Losses at the gene ends were 4 bases for V and 3 bases for J; bases not matched to a gene: 10. The length of the CDR3 is 15 residues.